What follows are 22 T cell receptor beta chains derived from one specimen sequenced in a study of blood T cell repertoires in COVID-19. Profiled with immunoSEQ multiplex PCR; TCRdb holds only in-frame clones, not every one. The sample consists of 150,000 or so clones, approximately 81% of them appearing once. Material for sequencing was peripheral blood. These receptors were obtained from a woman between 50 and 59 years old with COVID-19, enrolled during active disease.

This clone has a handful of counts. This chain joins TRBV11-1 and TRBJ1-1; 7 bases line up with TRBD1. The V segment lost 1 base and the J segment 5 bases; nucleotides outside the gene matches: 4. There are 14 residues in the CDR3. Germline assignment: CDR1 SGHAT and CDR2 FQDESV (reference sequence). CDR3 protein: CASSLVQGRTEAFF. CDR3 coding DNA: TGTGCCAGCAGCTTAGTACAGGGGAGGACTGAAGCTTTCTTT.

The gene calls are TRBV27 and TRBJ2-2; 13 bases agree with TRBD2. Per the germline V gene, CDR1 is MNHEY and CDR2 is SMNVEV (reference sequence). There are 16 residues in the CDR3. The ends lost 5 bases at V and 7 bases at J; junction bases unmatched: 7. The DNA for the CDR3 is TGTGCCAGCAGTCCCTGGACTAGCGGGGGAGACGGGGAGCTGTTTTTT. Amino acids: CASSPWTSGGDGELFF.

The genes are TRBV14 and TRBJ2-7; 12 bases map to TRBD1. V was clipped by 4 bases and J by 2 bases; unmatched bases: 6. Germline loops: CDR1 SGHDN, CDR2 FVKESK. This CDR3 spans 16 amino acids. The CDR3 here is CASSPSRDRGPYEQYF. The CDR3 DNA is TGTGCCAGCAGCCCCTCGAGGGACAGGGGGCCCTACGAGCAGTACTTC.

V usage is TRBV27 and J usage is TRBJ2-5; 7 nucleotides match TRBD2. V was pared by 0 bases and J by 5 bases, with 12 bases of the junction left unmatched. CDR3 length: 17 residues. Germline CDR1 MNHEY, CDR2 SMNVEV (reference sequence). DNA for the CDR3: TGTGCCAGCAGTTTATCGCAGGCTGGCGGGGGTGGGGAGACCCAGTACTTC. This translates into CASSLSQAGGGGETQYF.

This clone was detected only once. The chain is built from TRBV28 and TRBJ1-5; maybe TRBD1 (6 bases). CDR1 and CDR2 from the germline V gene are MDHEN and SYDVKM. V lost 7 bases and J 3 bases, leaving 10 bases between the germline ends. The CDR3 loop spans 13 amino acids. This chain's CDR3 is CASMTGPNQPQHF. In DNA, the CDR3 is TGTGCCAGCATGACAGGTCCCAATCAGCCCCAGCATTTT.

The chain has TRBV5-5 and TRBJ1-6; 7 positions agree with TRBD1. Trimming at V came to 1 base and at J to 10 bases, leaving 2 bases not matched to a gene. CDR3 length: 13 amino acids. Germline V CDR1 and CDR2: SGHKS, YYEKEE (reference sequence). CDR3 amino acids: CASSLQGGSPLHF. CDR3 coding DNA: TGTGCCAGCAGCTTGCAGGGGGGATCACCCCTCCACTTT.

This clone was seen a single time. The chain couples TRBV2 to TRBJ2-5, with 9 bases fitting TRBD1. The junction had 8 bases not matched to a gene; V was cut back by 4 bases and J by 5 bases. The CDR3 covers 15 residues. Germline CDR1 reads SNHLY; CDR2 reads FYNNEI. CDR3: CASSAGQGKLETQYF. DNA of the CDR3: TGTGCCAGCAGTGCGGGACAGGGAAAACTTGAGACCCAGTACTTC.

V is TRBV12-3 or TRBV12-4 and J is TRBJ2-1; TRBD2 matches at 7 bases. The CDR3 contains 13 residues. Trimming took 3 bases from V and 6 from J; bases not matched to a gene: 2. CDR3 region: CASSLTSRNEQFF. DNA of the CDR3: TGTGCCAGCAGTTTGACTAGCCGCAATGAGCAGTTCTTC.

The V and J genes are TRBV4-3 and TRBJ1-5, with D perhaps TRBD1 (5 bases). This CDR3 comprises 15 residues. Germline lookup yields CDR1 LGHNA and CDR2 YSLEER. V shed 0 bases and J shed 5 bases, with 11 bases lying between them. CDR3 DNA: TGCGCCAGCAGCCAAGATAATGGGGGGTATCAGCCCCAGCATTTT. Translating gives CASSQDNGGYQPQHF.

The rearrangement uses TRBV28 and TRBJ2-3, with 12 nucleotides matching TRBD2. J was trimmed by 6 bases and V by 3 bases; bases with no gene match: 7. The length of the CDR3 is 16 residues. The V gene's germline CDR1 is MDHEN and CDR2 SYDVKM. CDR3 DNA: TGTGCCAGCAGTTTCCAAACTAGCGGGGGGCCGGATACGCAGTATTTT. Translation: CASSFQTSGGPDTQYF.

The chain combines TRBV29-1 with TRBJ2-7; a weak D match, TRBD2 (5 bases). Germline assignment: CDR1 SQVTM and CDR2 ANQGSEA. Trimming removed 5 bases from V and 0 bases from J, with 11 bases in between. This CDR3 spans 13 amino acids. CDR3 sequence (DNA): TGCAGCGTTATGGGAGAGGCCTCCTACGAGCAGTACTTC. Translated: CSVMGEASYEQYF.

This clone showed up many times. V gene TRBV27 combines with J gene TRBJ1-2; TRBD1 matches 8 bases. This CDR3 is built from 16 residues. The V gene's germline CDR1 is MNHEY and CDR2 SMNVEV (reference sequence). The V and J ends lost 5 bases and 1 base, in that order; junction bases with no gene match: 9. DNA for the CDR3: TGTGCCAGCAGTAGGACAGGGTCTGGGGGTAACTATGGCTACACCTTC. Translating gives CASSRTGSGGNYGYTF.

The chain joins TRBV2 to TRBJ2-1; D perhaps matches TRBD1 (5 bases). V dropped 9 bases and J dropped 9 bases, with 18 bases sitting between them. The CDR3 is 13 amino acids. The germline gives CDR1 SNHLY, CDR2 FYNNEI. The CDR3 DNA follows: TGTGCCAGGGGTTTGGAACAGGCGCGTGAGCAGTTCTTC. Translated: CARGLEQAREQFF.

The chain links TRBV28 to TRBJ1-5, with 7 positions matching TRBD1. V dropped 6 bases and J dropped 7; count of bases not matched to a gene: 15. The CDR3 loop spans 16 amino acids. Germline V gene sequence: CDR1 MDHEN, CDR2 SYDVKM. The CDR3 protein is CASRSPTGHNGQPQHF. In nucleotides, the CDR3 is TGTGCCAGCAGATCCCCGACAGGGCACAACGGGCAGCCCCAGCATTTT.

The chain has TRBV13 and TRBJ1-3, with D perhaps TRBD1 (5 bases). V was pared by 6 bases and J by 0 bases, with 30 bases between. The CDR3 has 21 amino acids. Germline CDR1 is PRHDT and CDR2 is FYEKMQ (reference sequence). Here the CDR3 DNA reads TGTGCCAGCAGGAAAACGGGGGATTGGGGCAACTCTTTGGGCTCTGGAAACACCATATATTTT. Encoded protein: CASRKTGDWGNSLGSGNTIYF.

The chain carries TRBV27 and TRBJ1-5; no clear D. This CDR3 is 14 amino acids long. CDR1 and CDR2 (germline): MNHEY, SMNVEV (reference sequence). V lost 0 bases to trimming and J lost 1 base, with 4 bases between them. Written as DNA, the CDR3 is TGTGCCAGCAGTTTATCACGGAGCAATCAGCCCCAGCATTTT. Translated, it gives CASSLSRSNQPQHF.

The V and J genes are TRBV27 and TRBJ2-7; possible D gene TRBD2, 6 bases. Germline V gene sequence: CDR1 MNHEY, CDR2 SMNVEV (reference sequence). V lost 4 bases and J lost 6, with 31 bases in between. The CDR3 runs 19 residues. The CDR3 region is CASSSKPGLGGVIAFEQYF. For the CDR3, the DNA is TGTGCCAGCAGTTCCAAACCGGGACTCGGAGGAGTGATAGCCTTCGAGCAGTACTTC.

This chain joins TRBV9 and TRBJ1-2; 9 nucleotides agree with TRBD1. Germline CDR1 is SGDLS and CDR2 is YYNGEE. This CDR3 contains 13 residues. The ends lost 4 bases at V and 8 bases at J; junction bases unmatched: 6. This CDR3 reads CASSTTTGGGYTF. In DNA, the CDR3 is TGTGCCAGCAGCACCACGACAGGGGGAGGCTACACCTTC.

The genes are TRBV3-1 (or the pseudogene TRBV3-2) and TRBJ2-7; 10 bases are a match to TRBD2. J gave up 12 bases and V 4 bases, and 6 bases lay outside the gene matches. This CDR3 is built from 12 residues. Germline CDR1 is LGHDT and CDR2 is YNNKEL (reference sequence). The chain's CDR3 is CASSRISGGVYF. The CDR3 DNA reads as TGTGCCAGCAGCCGGATAAGCGGGGGGGTGTACTTC.

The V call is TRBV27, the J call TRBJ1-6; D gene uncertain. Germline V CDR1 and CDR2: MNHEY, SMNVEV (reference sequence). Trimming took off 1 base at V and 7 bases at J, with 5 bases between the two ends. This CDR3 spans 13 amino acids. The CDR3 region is CASSLFGNSPLHF. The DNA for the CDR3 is TGTGCCAGCAGTTTATTCGGGAATTCACCCCTCCACTTT.

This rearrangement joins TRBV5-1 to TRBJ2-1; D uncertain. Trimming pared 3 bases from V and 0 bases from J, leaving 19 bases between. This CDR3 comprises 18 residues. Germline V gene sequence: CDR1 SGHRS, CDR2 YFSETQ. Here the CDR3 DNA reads TGCGCCAGCAGCTCGATAAAAACCAGGTTGAGCTCCTACAATGAGCAGTTCTTC. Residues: CASSSIKTRLSSYNEQFF. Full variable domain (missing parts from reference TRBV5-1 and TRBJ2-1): KAGVTQTPRYLIKTRGQQVTLSCSPISGHRSVSWYQQTPGQGLQFLFEYFSETQRNKGNFPGRFSGRQFSNSRSEMNVSTLELGDSALYLCASSSIKTRLSSYNEQFFGPGTRLTVL.

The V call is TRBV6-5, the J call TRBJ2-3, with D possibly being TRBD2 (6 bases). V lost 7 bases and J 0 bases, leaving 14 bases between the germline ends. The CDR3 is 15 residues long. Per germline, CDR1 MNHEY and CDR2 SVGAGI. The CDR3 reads CASTPPGLSTDTQYF. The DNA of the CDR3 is TGTGCCAGCACCCCCCCGGGACTGAGCACAGATACGCAGTATTTT.